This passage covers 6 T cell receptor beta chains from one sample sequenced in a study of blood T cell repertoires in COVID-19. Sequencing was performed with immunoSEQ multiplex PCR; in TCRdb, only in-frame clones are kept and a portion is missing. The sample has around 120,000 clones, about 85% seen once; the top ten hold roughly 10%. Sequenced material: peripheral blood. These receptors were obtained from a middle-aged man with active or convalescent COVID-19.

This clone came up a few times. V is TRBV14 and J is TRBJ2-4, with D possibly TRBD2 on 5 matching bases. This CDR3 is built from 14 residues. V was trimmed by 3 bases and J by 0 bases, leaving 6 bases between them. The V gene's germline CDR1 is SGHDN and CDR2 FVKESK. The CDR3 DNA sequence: TGTGCCAGCAGCCACGGGGTAGCCAAAAACATTCAGTACTTC. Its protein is CASSHGVAKNIQYF.

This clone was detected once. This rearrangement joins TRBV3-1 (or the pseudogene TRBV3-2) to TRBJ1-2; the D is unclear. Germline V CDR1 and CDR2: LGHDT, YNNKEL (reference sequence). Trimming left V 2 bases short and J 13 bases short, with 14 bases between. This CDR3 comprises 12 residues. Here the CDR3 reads CASSQRPGYFTF. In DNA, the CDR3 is TGTGCCAGCAGCCAAAGACCGGGGTACTTCACCTTC.

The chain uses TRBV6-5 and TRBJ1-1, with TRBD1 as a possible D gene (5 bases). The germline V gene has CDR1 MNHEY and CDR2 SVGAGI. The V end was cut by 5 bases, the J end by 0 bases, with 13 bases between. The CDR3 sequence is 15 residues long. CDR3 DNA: TGTGCCAGCAGTCCGAAGGAGGGGTTGAACACTGAAGCTTTCTTT. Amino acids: CASSPKEGLNTEAFF.

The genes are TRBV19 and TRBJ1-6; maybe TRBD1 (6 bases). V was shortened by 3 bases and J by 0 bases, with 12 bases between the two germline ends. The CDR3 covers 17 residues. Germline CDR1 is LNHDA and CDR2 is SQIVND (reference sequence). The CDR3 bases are TGTGCCAGTAGTATGAGGCAGGGGAGCTCCTATAATTCACCCCTCCACTTT. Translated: CASSMRQGSSYNSPLHF.

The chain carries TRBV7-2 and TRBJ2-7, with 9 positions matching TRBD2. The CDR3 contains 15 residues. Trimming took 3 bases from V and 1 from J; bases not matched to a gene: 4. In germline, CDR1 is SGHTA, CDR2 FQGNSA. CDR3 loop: CASSFGSGGSYEQYF. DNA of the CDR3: TGTGCCAGCAGCTTCGGTAGCGGGGGTTCCTACGAGCAGTACTTC.

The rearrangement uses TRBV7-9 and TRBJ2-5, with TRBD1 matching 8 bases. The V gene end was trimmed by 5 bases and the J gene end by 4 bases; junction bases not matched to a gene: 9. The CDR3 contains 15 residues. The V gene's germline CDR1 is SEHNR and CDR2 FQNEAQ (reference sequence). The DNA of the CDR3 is TGTGCCAGCAGCCCGCGGACAGGGCAAGTAGAGACCCAGTACTTC. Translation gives CASSPRTGQVETQYF. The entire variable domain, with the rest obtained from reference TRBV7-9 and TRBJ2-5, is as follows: DTGVSQNPRHKITKRGQNVTFRCDPISEHNRLYWYRQTLGQGPEFLTYFQNEAQLEKSRLLSDRFSAERPKGSFSTLEIQRTEQGDSAMYLCASSPRTGQVETQYFGPGTRLLVL.